Sequencing of this T cell receptor beta chain was carried out in a study of control samples from healthy donors and cancer patients. CDR1 and CDR2 from the germline V gene are SGHNT and YENEEA. The V gene end was trimmed by 4 bases and the J gene end by 0 bases; junction bases not matched to a gene: 5. CDR3 length: 15 amino acids. Measured with immunoSEQ multiplex PCR; TCRdb has only the in-frame clones, and not every one. The table has around 79,000 clones, approximately 93% seen once; the top ten hold 1.3%. The source material was PBMCs. The receptor's source is a woman in her 40s with lung cancer. The chain couples TRBV11-3 to TRBJ1-1, with 7 bases fitting TRBD1. The CDR3 region is CASSWGQLMNTEAFF. The CDR3 bases are TGTGCCAGCAGCTGGGGACAGCTCATGAACACTGAAGCTTTCTTT.